This TCR beta chain originates from a study of glioma-infiltrating T cells. General study points: Very few CDR3 sequences were shared between tissue and blood.

This clonotype has a handful of counts. Its antigen is not identified. Germline V gene lookup returns CDR1 MNHEY and CDR2 SMNVEV (reference sequence). This CDR3 contains 16 residues. V gave up 6 bases and J gave up 6 bases, with 21 bases separating them. TCR alpha and beta CDR3 regions were amplified from RNA using iRepertoire nested multiplex PCR. One-step reverse transcription and amplification started from approximately 100-400 ng of tissue mRNA or PBMC total RNA. TCRdb reprocessed the multiplex PCR reads with MiXCR, giving one entry per CDR3 protein. The sample carries over 140,000 distinct CDR3 sequences, about two fifths recorded once.

The clonotype comes from a human donor with low-grade glioma or glioblastoma, undergoing nonglioma brain surgery, or in good health (not recorded which). This chain connects TRBV27 to TRBJ2-1; D possibly matches TRBD1 or TRBD2 (5 bases each). What was sequenced was glioma tissue, nonneoplastic brain tissue, or PBMCs (not recorded which). CDR3 sequence (DNA): TGTGCCAGCAGCCTTCCCGGGACGACTCAAATCAATGAGCAGTTCTTC. It is translated as CASSLPGTTQINEQFF.